The sequence of this T cell receptor beta chain was determined in a study of OX40 agonist ivuxolimab in advanced cancers. Study-level background: Partial responses were achieved by three patients: one hepatocellular carcinoma, two cutaneous melanoma.

This CDR3 has 16 residues. Germline CDR1 SGHNT, CDR2 YYREEE (reference sequence). Trimming stripped 3 bases from V and 0 bases from J, with 10 bases between. The cohort excluded patients with autoimmune disease history or systemic immunosuppression. The assay was immunoSEQ multiplex PCR, and TCRdb's table has in-frame clones only and misses some. This sample carries 70,000 to 90,000 clones, about 85% of them seen once, and the ten largest clones take 1.5% to 2%. The TCR originated in an adult with an advanced solid tumor such as melanoma, head and neck, liver or kidney cancer. The chain employs TRBV5-4 and TRBJ2-6; D is uncertain. This material consisted of CD4+ or CD8+ T cells sorted from blood, taken in a trial of the OX40 agonist ivuxolimab. CDR3 loop: CASSSTWGSGANVLTF. The CDR3 bases are TGTGCCAGCAGCTCGACATGGGGCTCTGGGGCCAACGTCCTGACTTTC.